A selection of T cell receptor beta chains follows, all from one sample in a study of blood T cells in healthy people across ages. Via MiXCR, TCRdb re-called the 5' RACE reads, giving one row per CDR3 protein. The sample shows under 800,000 distinct CDR3 sequences, roughly 47% of them seen only once. The sequenced sample was blood. All receptors come from a woman in her sixties in good health. The CDR3 runs from the conserved cysteine through the conserved F or W. Fields, in order: V gene, D gene, clone size, CDR3 length, J gene, CDR3 DNA, CDR3 protein. D genes are given only for firm matches. Clone size is not always given. Where it is, it says once, few, many or a class for expanded clones.

V: TRBV20-1; D: NA; size: many; length: 14; J: TRBJ2-7; DNA: TGCAGTGCTAGGCCGGGACAAAACGCCTACGAGCAGTACTTC; CDR3: CSARPGQNAYEQYF
V: TRBV20-1; D: NA; size: few; length: 13; J: TRBJ1-4; DNA: TGCAGTGCTAGTTCCCCTGTGGTTGAAAAACTGTTTTTT; CDR3: CSASSPVVEKLFF
V: TRBV7-2; D: NA; size: NA; length: 15; J: TRBJ2-3; DNA: TGTGCCAGCAGCTTAGTCCCTCGTAGGACAGATACGCAGTATTTT; CDR3: CASSLVPRRTDTQYF
V: TRBV5-1; D: NA; size: NA; length: 14; J: TRBJ1-1; DNA: TGCGCCAGCAGCTCTACACCGACCTACACTGAAGCTTTCTTT; CDR3: CASSSTPTYTEAFF
V: TRBV5-6; D: TRBD1; size: few; length: 13; J: TRBJ2-7; DNA: TGTGCCAGCAGCGCGACAGGGATCTACGAGCAGTACTTC; CDR3: CASSATGIYEQYF
V: TRBV4-3; D: NA; size: NA; length: 16; J: TRBJ1-2; DNA: TGCGCCAGCAGCCAAGACCCGGGCCCCAGGGCTTCTGGCTACACCTTC; CDR3: CASSQDPGPRASGYTF
V: TRBV6-5; D: TRBD1; size: NA; length: 18; J: TRBJ2-4; DNA: TGTGCCAGCAGTTACTCCCGGACAGGGGGCATGTCCAAAAACATTCAGTACTTC; CDR3: CASSYSRTGGMSKNIQYF
V: TRBV20-1; D: NA; size: NA; length: 14; J: TRBJ2-7; DNA: TGCAGTGCTACCCCTGGGGGAGGAGGGAACGAGCAGTACTTC; CDR3: CSATPGGGGNEQYF
V: TRBV12-3/TRBV12-4; D: TRBD1; size: once; length: 14; J: TRBJ1-4; DNA: TGTGCCAGCAGACCGACAGGGGCGAATGAAAAACTGTTTTTT; CDR3: CASRPTGANEKLFF
V: TRBV28; D: NA; size: NA; length: 15; J: TRBJ1-1; DNA: TGTGCCAGCATCCCCCCCGGGGGGACGAACACTGAAGCTTTCTTT; CDR3: CASIPPGGTNTEAFF
V: TRBV13; D: TRBD2; size: NA; length: 15; J: TRBJ2-7; DNA: TGTGCCAGCAGCCCCCTAGCGGGATTGACCTACGAGCAGTACTTC; CDR3: CASSPLAGLTYEQYF
V: TRBV9; D: TRBD1; size: NA; length: 16; J: TRBJ2-5; DNA: TGTGCCAGCAGCGCCGGACAGGGGGCGCGGATAGAGACCCAGTACTTC; CDR3: CASSAGQGARIETQYF
V: TRBV2; D: NA; size: few; length: 13; J: TRBJ1-6; DNA: TGTGCCAGCACCCCATCCGGGGATTCACCCCTCCACTTT; CDR3: CASTPSGDSPLHF
V: TRBV24-1; D: TRBD2; size: few; length: 15; J: TRBJ2-3; DNA: TGTGCCACCAGTGATCCTAGCGGGGCAACAGATACGCAGTATTTT; CDR3: CATSDPSGATDTQYF
V: TRBV6-5; D: TRBD2; size: NA; length: 13; J: TRBJ2-7; DNA: TGTGCCAGTAATAGCGGGAGAGGGTACGAGCAGTACTTC; CDR3: CASNSGRGYEQYF
V: TRBV11-2; D: TRBD2; size: few; length: 18; J: TRBJ2-7; DNA: TGTGCCAGCAGCTTCTGGGGACTAGCGGGGGCCCACCCCTACGAGCAGTACTTC; CDR3: CASSFWGLAGAHPYEQYF
V: TRBV24-1; D: TRBD2; size: few; length: 15; J: TRBJ2-1; DNA: TGTGCCACCAGTGACCGAAGCGGGACTAATAATGAGCAGTTCTTC; CDR3: CATSDRSGTNNEQFF
V: TRBV12-5; D: NA; size: NA; length: 14; J: TRBJ2-3; DNA: TGTGCTAGTGGCCTCCAACCAGCGGGAGATACGCAGTATTTT; CDR3: CASGLQPAGDTQYF
V: TRBV4-3; D: NA; size: few; length: 12; J: TRBJ1-4; DNA: TGCGCCAGCAGCCAATGGGGTGAAAAACTGTTTTTT; CDR3: CASSQWGEKLFF
V: TRBV3-1; D: NA; size: few; length: 17; J: TRBJ2-7; DNA: TGTGCCAGCAGCCAAGAGTCGGGCCGGGTGAGCTCCTACGAGCAGTACTTC; CDR3: CASSQESGRVSSYEQYF
V: TRBV5-1; D: NA; size: NA; length: 14; J: TRBJ1-1; DNA: TGCGCCAGCAGCTTGCCCGCCTCGGGGACTGAAGCTTTCTTT; CDR3: CASSLPASGTEAFF
V: TRBV29-1; D: TRBD2; size: NA; length: 16; J: TRBJ2-7; DNA: TGCAGCGCCATCCTAGCGGGGGGGTTTCCTCGGTACGAGCAGTACTTC; CDR3: CSAILAGGFPRYEQYF
V: TRBV28; D: NA; size: NA; length: 16; J: TRBJ1-5; DNA: TGTGCCAGCAGTTTATGGGGGGGCAATAGCAATCAGCCCCAGCATTTT; CDR3: CASSLWGGNSNQPQHF
V: TRBV6-2/TRBV6-3; D: NA; size: NA; length: 14; J: TRBJ2-5; DNA: TGTGCCAGCAGCCCCGGACGGCTACAAGAGTCCCAGTACTTC; CDR3: CASSPGRLQESQYF
V: TRBV9; D: TRBD2; size: NA; length: 16; J: TRBJ2-1; DNA: TGTGCCAGCACCGAAGTAGGGACTAGCGGATACAATGAGCAGTTCTTC; CDR3: CASTEVGTSGYNEQFF
V: TRBV12-3/TRBV12-4; D: NA; size: few; length: 15; J: TRBJ2-2; DNA: TGTGCCAGCAGTTTATATTCAGGGCGAACCGGGGAGCTGTTTTTT; CDR3: CASSLYSGRTGELFF
V: TRBV5-1; D: NA; size: many; length: 14; J: TRBJ2-7; DNA: TGCGCCAGCAGCTTGGTGGGACACCCGTCCGAGCAGTACTTC; CDR3: CASSLVGHPSEQYF
V: TRBV28; D: NA; size: NA; length: 15; J: TRBJ2-6; DNA: TGTGCCAGCAGCCGCCCGGGGGCTGGGGCCAACGTCCTGACTTTC; CDR3: CASSRPGAGANVLTF
V: TRBV9; D: TRBD1; size: many; length: 12; J: TRBJ2-7; DNA: TGTGCCAGCAGCGTACAGGGGGACGAGCAGTACTTC; CDR3: CASSVQGDEQYF
V: TRBV7-2; D: NA; size: many; length: 12; J: TRBJ2-7; DNA: TGTGCCAGCAGCTGGGGATCCCACGAGCAGTACTTC; CDR3: CASSWGSHEQYF
V: TRBV7-2; D: NA; size: few; length: 16; J: TRBJ1-1; DNA: TGTGCCAGCAGCTCCCGGTGGGGGGGGCTGAACACTGAAGCTTTCTTT; CDR3: CASSSRWGGLNTEAFF
V: TRBV18; D: NA; size: NA; length: 14; J: TRBJ2-3; DNA: TGTGCCAGCTCACCACCAACATTCACAGATACGCAGTATTTT; CDR3: CASSPPTFTDTQYF
V: TRBV6-2/TRBV6-3; D: NA; size: few; length: 16; J: TRBJ1-2; DNA: TGTGCCAGCAGTTACGATTGGGGGTCTGGTGGCTATGGCTACACCTTC; CDR3: CASSYDWGSGGYGYTF
V: TRBV29-1; D: TRBD2; size: NA; length: 14; J: TRBJ2-4; DNA: TGCAGCGCAGGACTAGCGGGAGTTCGTGGCATTCAGTACTTC; CDR3: CSAGLAGVRGIQYF
V: TRBV20-1; D: NA; size: few; length: 15; J: TRBJ2-5; DNA: TGCAGTGCTAGAGATCCGATCGGGGTTGGGAAGACCCAGTACTTC; CDR3: CSARDPIGVGKTQYF
V: TRBV27; D: NA; size: NA; length: 15; J: TRBJ2-1; DNA: TGTGCCAGCAGTTTAGGGGGTAACGGGGGCAATGAGCAGTTCTTC; CDR3: CASSLGGNGGNEQFF
V: TRBV11-2; D: TRBD1; size: NA; length: 15; J: TRBJ1-6; DNA: TGTGCCAGCGGACCTACGGGACAGGTTAATTCACCCCTCCACTTT; CDR3: CASGPTGQVNSPLHF
V: TRBV11-2; D: NA; size: few; length: 13; J: TRBJ2-1; DNA: TGTGCCAGCAGCTTAGAATATCAGGGTGAGCAGTTCTTC; CDR3: CASSLEYQGEQFF
V: TRBV2; D: NA; size: NA; length: 13; J: TRBJ1-1; DNA: TGTGCCAGCAGTGGCTTGGGGCACACTGAAGCTTTCTTT; CDR3: CASSGLGHTEAFF
V: TRBV18; D: NA; size: NA; length: 14; J: TRBJ2-7; DNA: TGTGCCAGCTCACCTTCCCGACAGTTCTACGAGCAGTACTTC; CDR3: CASSPSRQFYEQYF
V: TRBV20-1; D: TRBD1; size: few; length: 14; J: TRBJ2-5; DNA: TGCAGTGCTAGAGACAGGGGGCGCTGGGAGACCCAGTACTTC; CDR3: CSARDRGRWETQYF
V: TRBV29-1; D: TRBD2; size: NA; length: 14; J: TRBJ2-5; DNA: TGCAGCGTTATAGCGGGTCTGGGAGTAGAGACCCAGTACTTC; CDR3: CSVIAGLGVETQYF
V: TRBV6-1; D: NA; size: few; length: 13; J: TRBJ1-5; DNA: TGTGCCAGCAGTGAACACAAAAATCAGCCCCAGCATTTT; CDR3: CASSEHKNQPQHF
V: TRBV12-3/TRBV12-4; D: NA; size: NA; length: 13; J: TRBJ1-4; DNA: TGTGCCAGCCGGGTCGGAACTAATGAAAAACTGTTTTTT; CDR3: CASRVGTNEKLFF
V: TRBV28; D: TRBD1; size: NA; length: 14; J: TRBJ1-5; DNA: TGTGCCAGCAACCACGACAGGGGTTATCAGCCCCAGCATTTT; CDR3: CASNHDRGYQPQHF